The 20 T cell receptor beta chains given below trace back to one sample, sequenced in a study of spatial heterogeneity in lung cancer. TCRdb processed the 5' RACE reads anew with MiXCR; each CDR3 protein has one entry. The repertoire consists of some 110,000 distinct CDR3 sequences, with 12% occurring once and the leading ten covering around 16%. Time point here: blood at routine non-recurrence follow-up after resection. No cells were sorted before sequencing. The whole RNA sequenced was extracted from tumor, nontumor lung or frozen PBMC. The sample in question was PBMCs, obtained at follow-up. Source of these receptors: a male donor with early-stage non-small cell lung cancer.

CDR3 residues: CASSLVGWPATEAFF. In DNA form, the CDR3 reads TGCGCCAGCAGCTTGGTGGGATGGCCCGCCACTGAAGCTTTCTTT. The gene calls are TRBV5-1 and TRBJ1-1; D not certain. This CDR3 is 15 amino acids long. V dropped 0 bases and J dropped 4 bases, with 13 bases sitting between them. Germline V lookup: CDR1 SGHRS, CDR2 YFSETQ. Variable domain in full (rest from reference TRBV5-1 and TRBJ1-1): KAGVTQTPRYLIKTRGQQVTLSCSPISGHRSVSWYQQTPGQGLQFLFEYFSETQRNKGNFPGRFSGRQFSNSRSEMNVSTLELGDSALYLCASSLVGWPATEAFFGQGTRLTVV.

The chain employs TRBV11-2 and TRBJ2-7, with D hard to call. The germline gives CDR1 SGHAT, CDR2 FQNNGV. V lost 2 bases to trimming and J lost 3 bases, with 8 bases between them. This CDR3 contains 13 residues. The CDR3, as DNA: TGTGCCAGCAGCTTATTACAGAGCTACGAGCAGTACTTC. Translated: CASSLLQSYEQYF.

This clonotype was recorded many times. The chain couples TRBV5-1 to TRBJ1-2, with D perhaps TRBD1 (6 bases). CDR3 length: 17 residues. Trimming pared 6 bases from V and 4 bases from J, leaving 25 bases between. Germline V gives CDR1 SGHRS, CDR2 YFSETQ. CDR3 nucleotide sequence: TGCGCCAGCAAGGGGGATGAAAGGACGATACGCGGCTATGGCTACACCTTC. Translating it yields CASKGDERTIRGYGYTF.

This chain connects TRBV7-6 to TRBJ2-1; TRBD2 matches at 9 bases. Germline CDR1 and CDR2: SGHVS and FNYEAQ. V shed 4 bases and J 5 bases; nucleotides not matched to a gene: 6. The CDR3 is 15 residues long. The CDR3 protein is CASSSYSGGNNEQFF. The DNA for the CDR3 is TGTGCCAGCAGCTCATATAGCGGGGGCAACAATGAGCAGTTCTTC. The full variable domain, rest sourced from reference TRBV7-6 and TRBJ2-1, is GAGVSQSPRYKVTKRGQDVALRCDPISGHVSLYWYRQALGQGPEFLTYFNYEAQQDKSGLPNDRFSAERPEGSISTLTIQRTEQRDSAMYRCASSSYSGGNNEQFFGPGTRLTVL.

DNA for the CDR3: TGTGCCAGCAGTGAACAGGACAGGGATCGGAATGAGCAGTTCTTC. This gives the protein CASSEQDRDRNEQFF. The chain employs TRBV25-1 and TRBJ2-1; 8 bases are shared with TRBD1. V shed 2 bases and J 7 bases; nucleotides not matched to a gene: 7. CDR3 size: 15 residues. Germline V gives CDR1 MGHDK, CDR2 SYGVNS.

This clonotype was recorded at least ten times. The chain uses TRBV4-1 and TRBJ1-1, with TRBD1 matching over 7 bases. The germline V gene has CDR1 MGHRA and CDR2 YSYEKL. There are 15 residues in the CDR3. V trimming: 1 base; J trimming: 3 bases; junction bases outside the gene matches: 5. The CDR3 here is CASSQGQGSDTEAFF. As DNA, the CDR3 is TGCGCCAGCAGCCAAGGACAGGGTAGCGACACTGAAGCTTTCTTT.

The J gene is TRBJ1-5, the V gene TRBV5-5, with D perhaps TRBD1 (6 bases). V was cut by 6 bases and J by 5 bases, with 18 bases left in between. This CDR3 contains 15 residues. Germline V gene lookup returns CDR1 SGHKS and CDR2 YYEKEE (reference sequence). The CDR3 nucleotides read TGTGCCAGCAAACGAACGGGGGCTGCAGATCAGCCCCAGCATTTT. This codes for CASKRTGAADQPQHF.

This clonotype was seen at least ten times. The chain uses TRBV10-2 and TRBJ2-1, with TRBD2 matching over 7 bases. After removal of 5 bases from V and 0 bases from J, the junction contained 4 bases not matched to a gene. Germline CDR1 and CDR2: WSHSY and SAAADI. The CDR3 sequence is 15 residues long. The CDR3 region has the DNA TGCGCCAGCAGTCGGGGCGGGGGCTCCTACAATGAGCAGTTCTTC. Translating it yields CASSRGGGSYNEQFF.

This clonotype has just a few counts. The chain has TRBV29-1 and TRBJ2-7, with D tentatively TRBD2 (6 bases). This CDR3 has 15 residues. Germline CDR1 reads SQVTM; CDR2 reads ANQGSEA. The V end lost 1 base, the J end lost 3 bases, and 16 bases lay between the germline ends. DNA for the CDR3: TGCAGCGTTGAAGTATCCTTAGCGGCTAACTACGAGCAGTACTTC. Protein product: CSVEVSLAANYEQYF.

V and J are TRBV7-9 and TRBJ2-7, with 15 bases aligning to TRBD2. V lost 0 bases to trimming and J lost 7 bases; unmatched junction nucleotides: 1. This CDR3 comprises 15 residues. Germline V gene sequence: CDR1 SEHNR, CDR2 FQNEAQ (reference sequence). The CDR3 spells CASSLAGTSGREQYF. For the CDR3, the DNA is TGTGCCAGCAGCTTAGCTGGGACTAGCGGGAGGGAGCAGTACTTC.

This clonotype came up many times. An end of the junction does not agree with germline; a read error may underlie this. J is TRBJ2-7 and V is TRBV7-9, with D perhaps TRBD2 (5 bases). CDR3 length: 13 residues. Looked up from germline, CDR1 is SEHNR and CDR2 is FQNEAQ (reference sequence). This CDR3 is CASSLGGPYEQYF. CDR3 sequence (DNA): TGTGCCAGCAGTTTAGGCGGGCCCTACGAGCAGTACTTC.

This clonotype was observed a handful of times. The V call is TRBV15, the J call TRBJ2-7, with a weak D call TRBD1 (6 bases). The germline gives CDR1 LNHNV, CDR2 YYDKDF (reference sequence). The CDR3 has 13 amino acids. The V gene lost 6 bases and the J gene lost 5 bases, with 14 bases spanning the gap. The CDR3 DNA sequence: TGTGCCACCAGAGCAGGGGTAAGCAACGAGCAGTACTTC. This translates into CATRAGVSNEQYF.

In this sample, this clonotype turned up a few times. The V and J genes are TRBV7-2 and TRBJ1-4; D not certain. Germline CDR1 and CDR2: SGHTA and FQGNSA. The CDR3 sequence is 15 residues long. V was trimmed by 1 base and J by 5 bases, leaving 11 bases between them. CDR3 nucleotide sequence: TGTGCCAGCAGCTTAGGAGGGTTGCCGAATGAAAAACTGTTTTTT. Protein sequence: CASSLGGLPNEKLFF.

This clonotype was detected many times. This chain links TRBV29-1 with TRBJ1-3; D is unresolved. Germline V CDR1 and CDR2: SQVTM, ANQGSEA. V shed 4 bases and J shed 0 bases, with 4 bases lying between them. The CDR3 has 12 amino acids. CDR3: CSVVVSGNTIYF. In nucleotides, the CDR3 is TGCAGCGTTGTAGTCTCTGGAAACACCATATATTTT.

The chain combines TRBV6-5 with TRBJ2-5, with D unclear. Germline loops: CDR1 MNHEY, CDR2 SVGAGI. The V and J ends lost 5 bases and 5 bases respectively, with 9 bases between them. The CDR3 is 12 amino acids. CDR3 in DNA: TGTGCCAGCAGTGACCGTAAGGAGACCCAGTACTTC. Encoded protein: CASSDRKETQYF.

This rearrangement joins TRBV28 to TRBJ2-1; 9 bases align to TRBD1. The J segment lost 3 bases and the V segment lost 10 bases, leaving 7 bases of the junction unmatched. The germline gives CDR1 MDHEN, CDR2 SYDVKM. The CDR3 runs to 14 residues. As DNA, the CDR3 is TGTGCCACGAAGGACAGGGGTATCTACAATGAGCAGTTCTTC. Its protein product is CATKDRGIYNEQFF.

This clonotype showed up many times. The V call is TRBV4-2, the J call TRBJ2-5, with 8 bases identical to TRBD2. V dropped 1 base and J dropped 4; count of bases not matched to a gene: 11. Germline CDR1 is LGHNA and CDR2 is YNFKEQ. This CDR3 has 17 residues. CDR3 amino acids: CASSQASAGGARETQYF. In DNA form, the CDR3 reads TGTGCCAGCAGCCAAGCTTCCGCCGGGGGGGCGAGAGAGACCCAGTACTTC.

The genes are TRBV5-1 and TRBJ2-3; possible D gene TRBD2, 6 bases. CDR1 is SGHRS, CDR2 YFSETQ, per germline. The CDR3 has 12 residues. V was pared by 3 bases and J by 8 bases, with 10 bases between. The CDR3 nucleotides are TGCGCCAGCAGCTCTCCGGAGGGTACGCAGTATTTT. As protein: CASSSPEGTQYF.

The chain couples TRBV7-8 to TRBJ2-3; 10 positions match TRBD2. This CDR3 is built from 19 residues. V lost 1 base and J lost 3; bases outside the gene matches: 13. Looked up from germline, CDR1 is SGHVS and CDR2 is FQNEAQ. CDR3 loop: CASSLGLAGARAWTDTQYF. The DNA for the CDR3 is TGTGCCAGCAGCTTAGGGCTAGCGGGGGCCCGGGCGTGGACAGATACGCAGTATTTT.

This clonotype was seen more than once but under ten times. This chain connects TRBV11-1 to TRBJ2-3, with D maybe TRBD2 (6 bases). V was cut by 0 bases and J by 2 bases, with 18 bases left in between. CDR1 is SGHAT, CDR2 FQDESV, per germline (reference sequence). CDR3 length: 18 amino acids. CDR3 region: CASSLALAGRGVTDTQYF. The CDR3 DNA sequence: TGTGCCAGCAGCTTAGCGTTGGCGGGCCGCGGGGTCACAGATACGCAGTATTTT.